The subject of this entry is one T cell receptor (beta chain). The sample belongs to a study of blood T cell repertoires in COVID-19. Study context: Collection of acute and convalescent COVID-19 samples took place in the United States, Italy and Spain.

TCRdb's table, derived via immunoSEQ multiplex PCR, lists solely in-frame clones and lacks some. The sample carries almost 250,000 clones, 85% recorded once. There are 13 residues in the CDR3. The V and J ends lost 2 bases and 7 bases respectively, with 12 bases between them. Germline lookup yields CDR1 MNHEY and CDR2 SVGEGT. The TCR was taken from a woman aged 45-65 years with acute COVID-19. V gene TRBV6-2 or TRBV6-3 combines with J gene TRBJ2-7, with D possibly being TRBD1 (6 bases). The sequenced sample consisted of PBMCs or T cells enriched from blood (not recorded which). The CDR3 DNA reads TGTGCCAGCAGTTACCTGGGACAAGGGGAGCAGTACTTC. Translating gives CASSYLGQGEQYF.